This T cell receptor (beta chain) was captured by sequencing in a study of neurological immune-mediated disorders. Whole-study results and caveats: Levels of TCR clonal expansion peaked in HTLV-1-associated myelopathy and reached their lowest in multiple sclerosis, under those of healthy controls.

The time point: longitudinal time-point 2. The healthy controls volunteered at a blood bank in Maryland, USA. CDR1 is MNHEY, CDR2 SVGAGI, per germline. CDR3 length equals 16 residues. V shed 6 bases and J 3 bases; nucleotides not matched to a gene: 6. As for the cDNA, it was generated by 5'RACE with 10-nucleotide random UMIs. TCRdb processed the 5' RACE reads anew with MiXCR; each CDR3 protein has one entry. The top ten hold approximately 12% of the sample, which has about 66,000 distinct CDR3 sequences, around a tenth seen once. Ten or more counts support this clonotype. The antigen is not known. This TCR came from a man aged 25 to 40 in good health. The specimen sequenced was PBMCs. The J gene is TRBJ2-1, the V gene TRBV6-5, with 12 nucleotides matching TRBD2. The CDR3 DNA reads TGTGCCAGCAGGTCAAGGGGACTAGCGGGCTACAATGAGCAGTTCTTC. Translation: CASRSRGLAGYNEQFF.